This TCR beta chain was observed in a study of early T cells in non-severe SARS-CoV-2 infection (dated by TCRdb to the early 2020s). Notes on the research overall: Because TCR sequencing relied on bulk RNA taken from unsorted whole blood, pairing of alpha and beta chains was not possible. Overall study results and their limits: VDJdb matching was skewed toward anti-spike CD8 responses, so virus-specific expansions were likely underestimated and private and CD4 specificities were missed.

Set within a cohort of healthcare workers in London, UK, this nested case-control study involved weekly PCR testing of nasopharyngeal swabs along with blood sampling. Healthcare workers were recruited during the week of the UK lockdown, between 23 and 31 March 2020, and followed weekly for up to roughly 15 weeks. As for this clonotype: Its recognized antigen is unknown. No qualities accompany the bases; no much larger clone lies one base away.

Libraries came from 5' RACE. TCRdb records NextSeq 500 as the sequencer. In the TCR library protocol, unique molecular identifiers were attached to individual cDNA molecules to correct for PCR bias and sequencing error. Both TCR alpha and beta chains were sequenced, and tight co-correlation was observed between alpha and beta sequence abundances in each sample. Regarding the original processing steps: V gene, J gene and CDR3 annotation of TCR sequences was performed with Decombinator V4. TCRs were defined as expanded if a significant change between any two time points was detected under a Poisson model with p below 0.0001. Abundances of TCRs were expressed as counts per million after normalisation to the total number of TCRs sequenced in each sample. TRAV1-2 paired with TRAJ12, TRAJ20 or TRAJ33 defined MAIT TCRs, while TRAV10 paired with TRAJ18 defined iNKT TCRs. VDJdb, accessed 1 November 2021, was searched for CMV, EBV and SARS-CoV-2 annotated TCRs, with TCRs annotated for multiple antigens excluded. Using fastp trimming at Q25 and MiXCR clonotype assembly, TCRdb reanalyzed the public sequencing data and kept in-frame beta chains. Each entry is one CDR3 protein sequence, shown with its most common DNA and genes. TCRdb's processing, not the authors' own work, is the source of the V and J calls. The sample table holds 25,000 to 35,000 distinct CDR3 sequences, of which roughly 5.4% were seen once. About 2.5% of the sample is held by the ten biggest clonotypes.

CDR1 SGHTA and CDR2 FQGTGA were looked up in the germline V gene. V is cut by 5 bases and J by 2 bases, and the space between the germline ends is 9 bases. There are 13 amino acids in the CDR3, from cysteine to phenylalanine inclusive. CDR3 DNA only is kept here, 39 bases in frame from base 1. The receptor's source is an adult who was a healthcare worker with PCR-confirmed SARS-CoV-2 infection or an uninfected control (not recorded which). In this chain, TRBV7-3 is recombined with TRBJ2-5; the best D guess is TRBD2, with 5 bases matching. The sequenced sample was whole blood. The nucleotides read TGTGCCAGCAGCCGAACGGGGCAAGAGACCCAGTACTTC. This encodes CASSRTGQETQYF.